Listed below are T cell receptor beta chains from one sample, sequenced in a study of T cell repertoires in cytomegalovirus infection. TCRdb re-analysed the reads in MiXCR, keeping a single row per CDR3 protein. The table lists roughly 100,000 distinct CDR3 sequences, 16% of them singletons. Material for sequencing was PBMCs. These receptor sequences come from a human donor in good health (CMV status not recorded). Some clones in this sample may be carry-over from other donors' samples. The CDR3 runs from the conserved cysteine through the conserved F or W. A D gene is named only where the DNA matches it firmly. Clone size is shown for a subset of rows, as once, few, many or a class of expanded clone.

TGTGCCAGCAGTTACACTAGAGGATGGCACCAAGAGACCCAGTACTTC	CASSYTRGWHQETQYF	TRBV6-2/TRBV6-3	TRBJ2-5	-	16	-
TGTGCCAGCAGCTTACGGGACAGTAGCACAGATACGCAGTATTTT	CASSLRDSSTDTQYF	TRBV7-3	TRBJ2-3	-	15	TRBD1
TGCAGTGCTAGGGACAGGACTCAAGGGTATAATTCACCCCTCCACTTT	CSARDRTQGYNSPLHF	TRBV20-1	TRBJ1-6	few	16	TRBD1
TGTGCCAGCAGCGTAGGACTGAAAGCCACTGAAGCTTTCTTT	CASSVGLKATEAFF	TRBV9	TRBJ1-1	few	14	-
TGCAGTGCTTCCGGGACAGGGGGCAAGGGTTCTGAAGCTTTCTTT	CSASGTGGKGSEAFF	TRBV20-1	TRBJ1-1	few	15	TRBD1
TGTGCCAGCAGCGGTCGAGGGAGAATGGGAGAGACCCAGTACTTC	CASSGRGRMGETQYF	TRBV9	TRBJ2-5	few	15	-
TGTGCCAGCAGCTTAAAGGGGCCGCAGGGAATGAACACTGAAGCTTTCTTT	CASSLKGPQGMNTEAFF	TRBV7-3	TRBJ1-1	many	17	-
TGTGCCAGCAACCTCAGGGCGGGGGGGCTCACAGATACGCAGTATTTT	CASNLRAGGLTDTQYF	TRBV7-2	TRBJ2-3	many	16	TRBD2
TGTGCCAGCAGCTTAGCGCTAACAGGGGAAGATACGCAGTATTTT	CASSLALTGEDTQYF	TRBV11-2	TRBJ2-3	-	15	TRBD1
TGCAGTGTGAGAACGGACAGGGAAGATGGCTACACCTTC	CSVRTDREDGYTF	TRBV20-1	TRBJ1-2	-	13	TRBD1
TGTGCCAGCAGTGAATACGCCCCAGATACGCAGTATTTT	CASSEYAPDTQYF	TRBV2	TRBJ2-3	-	13	-
TGTGCTAGTGGTCCTTTTCAACCGGCGGGGTACGAGCAGTACTTC	CASGPFQPAGYEQYF	TRBV12-5	TRBJ2-7	many	15	-
TGTGCCAGCAGTTCACAGGCCATGAACACTGAAGCTTTCTTT	CASSSQAMNTEAFF	TRBV12-3/TRBV12-4	TRBJ1-1	-	14	-
TGTGCCAGCAGTTCATCCGTAAGGAGCCAGCCCCAGCATTTT	CASSSSVRSQPQHF	TRBV27	TRBJ1-5	many	14	-
TGTGCCAGCAGCCCGGAGGGTATGGGAGAGACCCAGTACTTC	CASSPEGMGETQYF	TRBV3-1	TRBJ2-5	many	14	-
TGTGCCAGCAGCTCCAACCTTGGGACCTACGAGCAGTACTTC	CASSSNLGTYEQYF	TRBV5-6	TRBJ2-7	many	14	-
TGCAGTGCTACTCGTGGACGCGGAGGGAACACTGAAGCTTTCTTT	CSATRGRGGNTEAFF	TRBV20-1	TRBJ1-1	few	15	-
TGTGCCTGGAGCGAGGAGGGGGTGACCGACGGCTACACCTTC	CAWSEEGVTDGYTF	TRBV30	TRBJ1-2	-	14	-
TGCAGTGCTATTGACAGGGTTCGGTCCTGGACTGAAGCTTTCTTT	CSAIDRVRSWTEAFF	TRBV20-1	TRBJ1-1	-	15	TRBD1
TGTGCCAGCACTGCCTACACCGGGGAGCTGTTTTTT	CASTAYTGELFF	TRBV6-2/TRBV6-3	TRBJ2-2	few	12	-
TGTGCCAGCAGTGGGACAGTAGATACGCAGTATTTT	CASSGTVDTQYF	TRBV2	TRBJ2-3	few	12	-
TGTGCCAGCAGCCCCCCGGGGGGTCGGTTTGGTGAAGCTTTCTTT	CASSPPGGRFGEAFF	TRBV28	TRBJ1-1	-	15	-
TGCAGTGCCGTCATGAATGAGCAGTTCTTC	CSAVMNEQFF	TRBV20-1	TRBJ2-1	-	10	-
TGTGCCAGCAGCTCCGAGGGGTGGGGGAGTAACTATGGCTACACCTTC	CASSSEGWGSNYGYTF	TRBV7-2	TRBJ1-2	-	16	-
TGTGCCAGCAGCCCCCTGCGGGATCGTGGCTACACCTTC	CASSPLRDRGYTF	TRBV7-9	TRBJ1-2	few	13	-
TGTGCCAGCACCCCCTCCCCCTTTATCTCTGGGGCCAACGTCCTGACTTTC	CASTPSPFISGANVLTF	TRBV27	TRBJ2-6	-	17	-
TGTGCCAGCAGCTTAGATCCGGACACTGAAGCTTTCTTT	CASSLDPDTEAFF	TRBV7-2	TRBJ1-1	-	13	-
TGTGCCAGCAGCCAAAGGGACCCTAATTCACCCCTCCACTTT	CASSQRDPNSPLHF	TRBV7-2	TRBJ1-6	few	14	-
TGTGCCAGCAGCTCCCAGGGGGGTAGCAATCAGCCCCAGCATTTT	CASSSQGGSNQPQHF	TRBV7-2	TRBJ1-5	many	15	TRBD1
TGTGCCAGCAGTTTATGGGCTCAGGGAAGTGGCTACACCTTC	CASSLWAQGSGYTF	TRBV28	TRBJ1-2	-	14	-
TGTGCCAGCAGCTTTGAAGAGGGTTGGAATGAGCAGTTCTTC	CASSFEEGWNEQFF	TRBV7-2	TRBJ2-1	many	14	-
TGCGCCAGCAGCCTCCGACAGGGGGGGAACACTGAAGCTTTCTTT	CASSLRQGGNTEAFF	TRBV4-3	TRBJ1-1	many	15	TRBD1
TGTGCCAGCAGCGCAGGGATCGGCTTCCTTGAAAAACTGTTTTTT	CASSAGIGFLEKLFF	TRBV12-3/TRBV12-4	TRBJ1-4	few	15	-
TGTGCTAGTGGCATTCAGGGCAATGAAAAACTGTTTTTT	CASGIQGNEKLFF	TRBV12-5	TRBJ1-4	few	13	-
TGTGCCAGCAGCAGGACAGCCTACGAGCAGTACTTC	CASSRTAYEQYF	TRBV7-2	TRBJ2-7	many	12	-
TGTGCCAGTAGTATACAAACGATTGGGACTAGCGGGGGCTTCTACAATGAGCAGTTCTTC	CASSIQTIGTSGGFYNEQFF	TRBV19	TRBJ2-1	few	20	TRBD2
TGTGCCAGCAGCTGGAGAGACACCGGGGAGCTGTTTTTT	CASSWRDTGELFF	TRBV7-3	TRBJ2-2	many	13	-
TGTGCCAGCAGCTTGATAAGGACAGGGGGCACCAATGAGCAGTTCTTC	CASSLIRTGGTNEQFF	TRBV5-6	TRBJ2-1	many	16	TRBD1
TGTGCCAGCAGCCTGAGGCCGGACAGGCAAGAGACCCAGTACTTC	CASSLRPDRQETQYF	TRBV7-6	TRBJ2-5	-	15	TRBD1
TGCAGTGCTAGAGATTGGAGTCAGGGGAACACTGAAGCTTTCTTT	CSARDWSQGNTEAFF	TRBV20-1	TRBJ1-1	-	15	-
TGTGCCACCAGCAGAGATGGACTAGCCGCAGATACGCAGTATTTT	CATSRDGLAADTQYF	TRBV15	TRBJ2-3	few	15	TRBD2
TGTGCCAGCAGTGTAAACAGGGTTAACATTGAAGCTTTCTTT	CASSVNRVNIEAFF	TRBV2	TRBJ1-1	-	14	-
TGTGCCAGCACCCGGAGGGGGTACAACGAGCAGTACTTC	CASTRRGYNEQYF	TRBV7-2	TRBJ2-7	many	13	-
TGTGCCAGCAGCTATGGGTCAGCTGAAGCTTTCTTT	CASSYGSAEAFF	TRBV7-9	TRBJ1-1	-	12	-
TGTGCCAGCAGCCTCAGCGCGGGGGGGGACGATGAGCAGTTCTTC	CASSLSAGGDDEQFF	TRBV4-2	TRBJ2-1	few	15	TRBD2
TGCAGTGCACAACCCACGGGGCGAATGGATGGCTACACCTTC	CSAQPTGRMDGYTF	TRBV20-1	TRBJ1-2	-	14	-
TGTGCCAGCAGCTTCCAGCGGGGGGAAGAGACCCAGTACTTC	CASSFQRGEETQYF	TRBV11-2	TRBJ2-5	many	14	TRBD2
TGCAGCGTTGGAAGCAGCTCAGACACAGATACGCAGTATTTT	CSVGSSSDTDTQYF	TRBV29-1	TRBJ2-3	-	14	-
TGTGCCAGCAGCTTGAGACTAGCGGGGGGACCCGCGGCCTACAATGAGCAGTTCTTC	CASSLRLAGGPAAYNEQFF	TRBV5-5	TRBJ2-1	-	19	TRBD2
TGTGCCAGCAGCTCAACGGCGGCAGGGGGAGACGGAAGCACAGATACGCAGTATTTT	CASSSTAAGGDGSTDTQYF	TRBV7-6	TRBJ2-3	-	19	TRBD1
TGTGCCAGTAGTATAGGCCCGGGGCAGGAAGATAATTCACCCCTCCACTTT	CASSIGPGQEDNSPLHF	TRBV19	TRBJ1-6	many	17	-
TGCAGTGCCCAGGGACTAGCGGGGCTCTACAATGAGCAGTTCTTC	CSAQGLAGLYNEQFF	TRBV20-1	TRBJ2-1	-	15	TRBD2
TGTGCCAGCAGTATTTCCCCTTGGCCAGATGCCTACGAGCAGTACTTC	CASSISPWPDAYEQYF	TRBV27	TRBJ2-7	few	16	-
TGCAGTGCTAACAAGGGGGCGGACACCGGGGAGCTGTTTTTT	CSANKGADTGELFF	TRBV20-1	TRBJ2-2	-	14	TRBD1
TGCAGTCCCGAGGGGGCCACCTACAATGAGCAGTTCTTC	CSPEGATYNEQFF	TRBV20-1	TRBJ2-1	few	13	TRBD1
TGTGCCAGCAGTCAGTACAGCGAACAAGAGACCCAGTACTTC	CASSQYSEQETQYF	TRBV7-4	TRBJ2-5	-	14	-
TGTGCCAGCAGCTCGCGGGGGCTGAACACCGGGGAGCTGTTTTTT	CASSSRGLNTGELFF	TRBV7-2	TRBJ2-2	few	15	-
TGCAGCGTTTTTTACTTAAATACGCAGTATTTT	CSVFYLNTQYF	TRBV29-1	TRBJ2-3	few	11	-
TGTGCCAGTCGCGACGGGAACACCGGGGAGCTGTTTTTT	CASRDGNTGELFF	TRBV7-2	TRBJ2-2	many	13	-
TGTGCCAGCAGCCGGTTGTTGGGGGGCACTGAAGCTTTCTTT	CASSRLLGGTEAFF	TRBV7-9	TRBJ1-1	many	14	-